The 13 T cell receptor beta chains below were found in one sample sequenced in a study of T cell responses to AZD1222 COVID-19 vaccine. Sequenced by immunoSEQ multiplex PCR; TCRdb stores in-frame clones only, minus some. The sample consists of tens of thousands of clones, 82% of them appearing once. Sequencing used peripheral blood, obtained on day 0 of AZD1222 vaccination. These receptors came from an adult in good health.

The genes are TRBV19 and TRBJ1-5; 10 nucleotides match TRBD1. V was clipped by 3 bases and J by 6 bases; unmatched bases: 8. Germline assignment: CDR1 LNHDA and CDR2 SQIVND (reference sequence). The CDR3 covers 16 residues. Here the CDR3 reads CASSITGTGAGQPQHF. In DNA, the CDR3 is TGTGCCAGTAGTATCACCGGGACAGGGGCTGGTCAGCCCCAGCATTTT. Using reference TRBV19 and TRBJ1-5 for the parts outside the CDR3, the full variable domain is DGGITQSPKYLFRKEGQNVTLSCEQNLNHDAMYWYRQDPGQGLRLIYYSQIVNDFQKGDIAEGYSVSREKKESFPLTVTSAQKNPTAFYLCASSITGTGAGQPQHFGDGTRLSIL.

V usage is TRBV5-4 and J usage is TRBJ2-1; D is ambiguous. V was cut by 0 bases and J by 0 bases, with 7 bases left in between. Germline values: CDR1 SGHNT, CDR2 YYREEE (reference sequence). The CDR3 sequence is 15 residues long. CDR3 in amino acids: CASSLGGGSYNEQFF. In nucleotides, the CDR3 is TGTGCCAGCAGCTTGGGGGGTGGCTCCTACAATGAGCAGTTCTTC.

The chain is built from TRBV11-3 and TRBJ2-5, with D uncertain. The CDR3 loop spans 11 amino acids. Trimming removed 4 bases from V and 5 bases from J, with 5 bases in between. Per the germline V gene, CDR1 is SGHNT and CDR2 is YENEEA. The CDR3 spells CASSYKETQYF. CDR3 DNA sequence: TGTGCCAGCAGCTACAAGGAGACCCAGTACTTC.

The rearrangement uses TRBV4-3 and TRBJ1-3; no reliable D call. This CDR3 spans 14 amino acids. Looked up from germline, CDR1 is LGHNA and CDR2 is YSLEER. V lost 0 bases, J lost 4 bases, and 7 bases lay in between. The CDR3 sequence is CASSQEQPGNTIYF. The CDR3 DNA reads TGCGCCAGCAGCCAAGAACAGCCCGGAAACACCATATATTTT.

The CDR3 spells CASSISGNIQYF. The CDR3 coding sequence is TGTGCCAGCAGCATTAGCGGAAACATTCAGTACTTC. V gene TRBV11-1 combines with J gene TRBJ2-4, with a tentative D call TRBD2 (6 bases). Trimming shortened V by 5 bases and J by 6 bases, and 8 bases separated the two germline ends. The germline V gene encodes CDR1 SGHAT and CDR2 FQDESV (reference sequence). The CDR3 extends over 12 amino acids.

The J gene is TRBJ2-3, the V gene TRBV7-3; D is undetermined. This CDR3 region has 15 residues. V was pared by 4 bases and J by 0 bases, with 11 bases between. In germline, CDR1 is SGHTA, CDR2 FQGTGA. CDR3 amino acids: CASSYSGSSTDTQYF. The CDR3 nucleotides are TGTGCCAGCAGCTATTCTGGCTCTAGCACAGATACGCAGTATTTT.

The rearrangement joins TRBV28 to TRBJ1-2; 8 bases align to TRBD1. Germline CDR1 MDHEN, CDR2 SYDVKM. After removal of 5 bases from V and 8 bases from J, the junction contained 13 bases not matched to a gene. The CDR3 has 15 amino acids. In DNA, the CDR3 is TGTGCCAGCAGTACCAGCCAGGGGGCCCCAAACGGCTACACCTTC. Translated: CASSTSQGAPNGYTF.

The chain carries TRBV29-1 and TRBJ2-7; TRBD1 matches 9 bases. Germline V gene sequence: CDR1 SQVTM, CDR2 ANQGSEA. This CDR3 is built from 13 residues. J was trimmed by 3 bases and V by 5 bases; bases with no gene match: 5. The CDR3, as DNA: TGCAGCGTTACGGGACAGGGAGGCTACGAGCAGTACTTC. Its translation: CSVTGQGGYEQYF.

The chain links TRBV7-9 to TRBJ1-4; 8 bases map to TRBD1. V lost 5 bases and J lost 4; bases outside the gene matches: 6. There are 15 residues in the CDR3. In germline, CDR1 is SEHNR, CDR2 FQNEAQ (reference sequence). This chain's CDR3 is CASSTHDRGNEKLFF. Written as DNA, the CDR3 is TGTGCCAGCAGCACCCACGACAGGGGTAATGAAAAACTGTTTTTT.

This CDR3 is CASSAQTGTELNYGYTF. The CDR3 DNA follows: TGTGCCAGCAGCGCACAAACCGGGACAGAACTTAACTATGGCTACACCTTC. The chain carries TRBV9 and TRBJ1-2; 7 bases match TRBD1. This CDR3 region has 17 residues. Trimming cost V 3 bases and J 1 base; bases outside gene matches: 12. CDR1 SGDLS and CDR2 YYNGEE come from the germline V gene.

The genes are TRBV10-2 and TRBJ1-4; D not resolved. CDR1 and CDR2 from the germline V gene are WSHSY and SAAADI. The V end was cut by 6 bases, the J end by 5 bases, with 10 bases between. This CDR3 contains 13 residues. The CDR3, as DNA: TGCGCCAGCAGGCAGGCTGGCAATGAAAAACTGTTTTTT. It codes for CASRQAGNEKLFF.

The CDR3 region has the DNA TGTGCCAGCAGTGAACCCCCGGACAGGGGTGTTGGAAACACCATATATTTT. It specifies CASSEPPDRGVGNTIYF. This chain joins TRBV25-1 and TRBJ1-3; 9 nucleotides agree with TRBD1. CDR1 and CDR2 (germline): MGHDK, SYGVNS. This CDR3 has 17 amino acids. The V gene end was trimmed by 2 bases and the J gene end by 3 bases; junction bases not matched to a gene: 8.

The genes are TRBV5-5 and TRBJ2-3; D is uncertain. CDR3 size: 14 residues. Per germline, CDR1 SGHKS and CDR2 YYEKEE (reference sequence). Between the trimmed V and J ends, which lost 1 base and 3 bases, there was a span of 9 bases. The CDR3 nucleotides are TGTGCCAGCAGCTTGAGGGCCTATACAGATACGCAGTATTTT. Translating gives CASSLRAYTDTQYF.